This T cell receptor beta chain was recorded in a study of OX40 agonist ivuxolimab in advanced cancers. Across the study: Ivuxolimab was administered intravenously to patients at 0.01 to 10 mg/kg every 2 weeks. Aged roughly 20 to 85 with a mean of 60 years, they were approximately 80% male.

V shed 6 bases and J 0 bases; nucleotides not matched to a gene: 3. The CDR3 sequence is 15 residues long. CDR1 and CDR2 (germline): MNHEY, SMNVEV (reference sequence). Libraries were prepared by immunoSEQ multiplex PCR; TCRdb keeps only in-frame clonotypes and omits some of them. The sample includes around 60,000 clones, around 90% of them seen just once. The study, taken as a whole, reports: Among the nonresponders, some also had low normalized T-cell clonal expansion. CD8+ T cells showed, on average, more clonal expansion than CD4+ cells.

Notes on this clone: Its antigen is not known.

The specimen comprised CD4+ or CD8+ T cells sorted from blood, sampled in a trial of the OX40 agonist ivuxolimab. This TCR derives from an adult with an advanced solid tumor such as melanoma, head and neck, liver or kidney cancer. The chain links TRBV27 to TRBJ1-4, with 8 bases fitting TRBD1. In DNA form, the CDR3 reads TGTGCCAGCAGGACAGGGGTTTCAACTAATGAAAAACTGTTTTTT. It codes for CASRTGVSTNEKLFF.